A single sample is the source of the 32 T cell receptor beta chains below, sequenced in a study of T cells after somatic rescue of genetic block. Repertoires were generated with immunoSEQ multiplex PCR, while TCRdb's copy carries only in-frame clones and drops some. The sample carries 15,000 or so clones, 72% recorded once. The sequencing sample was made of peripheral blood mononuclear cells (PBMCs). The receptors here all came from a boy under 18.

This chain links TRBV10-3 with TRBJ1-2; the D gene is possibly TRBD1 (5 bases). V lost 4 bases and J 2 bases, leaving 11 bases between the germline ends. Germline V gene lookup returns CDR1 ENHRY and CDR2 SYGVKD. The CDR3 loop spans 14 amino acids. The CDR3 DNA sequence: TGTGCCATCAGTGGGCAGGGTAACAACTATGGCTACACCTTC. Protein product: CAISGQGNNYGYTF.

The V gene is TRBV6-5, the J gene TRBJ1-1; maybe TRBD1 (6 bases). The CDR3 consists of 15 residues. Germline loops: CDR1 MNHEY, CDR2 SVGAGI. Trimming left V 1 base short and J 1 base short, with 10 bases between. CDR3 DNA sequence: TGTGCCAGCAGTTACTGGGGGCAGTCGAACACTGAAGCTTTCTTT. This codes for CASSYWGQSNTEAFF.

The count of this clone is one. CDR3 bases: TGTGCCAGCAGTACACCGGGACAGGGGGCAGGGGGCTACACCTTC. Its translation is CASSTPGQGAGGYTF. The gene calls are TRBV27 and TRBJ1-2, with 12 bases matching TRBD1. The CDR3 is 15 amino acids. The trim removed 5 bases at V and 8 bases at J, leaving 9 bases unmatched. Per the germline V gene, CDR1 is MNHEY and CDR2 is SMNVEV (reference sequence).

The chain couples TRBV28 to TRBJ2-7, with D perhaps TRBD2 (7 bases). Looked up from germline, CDR1 is MDHEN and CDR2 is SYDVKM. V was clipped by 3 bases and J by 2 bases, with 14 bases between them. CDR3 length equals 15 residues. The CDR3 sequence is CASSFAGGPTYEQYF. CDR3 nucleotides: TGTGCCAGCAGTTTCGCCGGGGGGCCTACCTACGAGCAGTACTTC.

Within the sample, this clone is medium-sized. The J gene is TRBJ1-2, the V gene TRBV30; the match to TRBD1 covers 7 bases. V shed 0 bases, J shed 1 base, and the junction held 5 bases outside the gene matches. From germline, CDR1 is GTSNPN and CDR2 SVGIG (reference sequence). The CDR3 spans 15 residues. The CDR3 DNA sequence: TGTGCCTGGAGTGTAACTCGGGACAGTAACTATGGCTACACCTTC. It specifies CAWSVTRDSNYGYTF.

In its sample, this clone was seen a few times. The CDR3 DNA is TGTGCCAGCATGAGAGGGACAGGTGTCTCTGAAGCTTTCTTT. The encoded protein is CASMRGTGVSEAFF. The rearrangement uses TRBV6-5 and TRBJ1-1; 8 positions match TRBD1. The CDR3 extends over 14 amino acids. CDR1 is MNHEY and CDR2 is SVGAGI in the germline V gene. V dropped 7 bases and J dropped 6; count of bases not matched to a gene: 10.

The chain uses TRBV6-6 and TRBJ1-5; 7 bases align to TRBD1. CDR1 MNHNY and CDR2 SVGAGI come from the germline V gene (reference sequence). CDR3 length: 14 residues. Trimming cost V 6 bases and J 2 bases; bases outside gene matches: 4. The CDR3, as DNA: TGTGCCAGCAGCCCTGGGACAGGCAATCAGCCCCAGCATTTT. Protein sequence: CASSPGTGNQPQHF.

This clone was detected only a few times. The V and J genes are TRBV7-9 and TRBJ1-1; D is ambiguous. This CDR3 has 13 residues. Trimming stripped 3 bases from V and 1 base from J, with 6 bases between. Germline loops: CDR1 SEHNR, CDR2 FQNEAQ (reference sequence). CDR3 nucleotides: TGTGCCAGCAGCTTCTGGGCGAACACTGAAGCTTTCTTT. This sequence encodes CASSFWANTEAFF.

This clone was detected a few times. The gene calls are TRBV5-4 and TRBJ1-1; possibly TRBD1 for D (6 bases). The V gene lost 5 bases and the J gene lost 1 base, with 18 bases spanning the gap. CDR1 is SGHNT, CDR2 YYREEE, per germline (reference sequence). The CDR3 has 16 amino acids. The CDR3 region has the DNA TGTGCCAGCAGGGTGAGAACAGGGAGGGGGAACACTGAAGCTTTCTTT. Translated, it gives CASRVRTGRGNTEAFF.

The table lists this clone with a few counts. The CDR3 region is CASSQMFQGLQPQHF. Here the CDR3 DNA reads TGCGCCAGCAGCCAAATGTTCCAGGGTCTCCAGCCCCAGCATTTT. The chain links TRBV4-1 to TRBJ1-5; perhaps TRBD1 as D (5 bases). Trimming removed 2 bases at V and 7 bases at J, with 15 bases between. The CDR3 contains 15 residues. The germline V gene encodes CDR1 MGHRA and CDR2 YSYEKL.

This chain connects TRBV12-5 to TRBJ2-5; the match to TRBD2 covers 8 bases. The J segment lost 2 bases and the V segment lost 0 bases, leaving 11 bases of the junction unmatched. The CDR3 sequence is 18 residues long. The germline CDR1 and CDR2 sequences are LGHNT and FRNRAP. CDR3 region: CASGLVRGGPQRQETQYF. The CDR3 nucleotides read TGTGCTAGTGGTTTGGTACGGGGGGGGCCCCAAAGACAAGAGACCCAGTACTTC.

The chain has TRBV7-9 and TRBJ2-7; D unresolved. CDR1 SEHNR and CDR2 FQNEAQ come from the germline V gene (reference sequence). V was cut by 5 bases and J by 4 bases, with 15 bases left in between. This CDR3 has 14 residues. In DNA, the CDR3 is TGTGCCAGCAGCCATTTATATAGGAGATACGAGCAGTACTTC. Protein sequence: CASSHLYRRYEQYF.

V usage is TRBV6-5 and J usage is TRBJ1-2; 8 positions match TRBD1. The trim removed 7 bases at V and 7 bases at J, leaving 11 bases unmatched. From germline, CDR1 is MNHEY and CDR2 SVGAGI. This CDR3 contains 14 residues. Here the CDR3 reads CASKPGQGGPGYTF. The CDR3 DNA follows: TGTGCCAGCAAACCCGGACAGGGAGGACCTGGCTACACCTTC.

This clone was observed a handful of times. The chain employs TRBV5-4 and TRBJ2-3; TRBD2 aligns across 11 bases. Germline trimming cut 4 bases from V and 3 bases from J; bases unmatched to any gene: 7. The CDR3 length is 16 residues. Per the germline V gene, CDR1 is SGHNT and CDR2 is YYREEE (reference sequence). The DNA of the CDR3 is TGTGCCAGCAGCCGCCAGACTAGCGGGGTAACAGATACGCAGTATTTT. Its translation is CASSRQTSGVTDTQYF.

This chain's CDR3 is CASRRGEVGELFF. In DNA form, the CDR3 reads TGTGCCAGCAGACGGGGGGAGGTCGGGGAGCTGTTTTTT. The V and J genes are TRBV7-6 and TRBJ2-2; 7 bases are shared with TRBD2. CDR1 and CDR2 (germline): SGHVS, FNYEAQ. This CDR3 comprises 13 residues. V shed 6 bases, J shed 7 bases, and the junction held 5 bases outside the gene matches.

The chain carries TRBV5-4 and TRBJ2-7; 9 nucleotides align to TRBD1. Germline V lookup: CDR1 SGHNT, CDR2 YYREEE (reference sequence). V lost 5 bases, J lost 4 bases, and 13 bases stayed unmatched. The CDR3 totals 16 residues. CDR3 in DNA: TGTGCCAGCAGTTCCCGGGGACAGGGAGAGTCGTACGAGCAGTACTTC. Amino acids: CASSSRGQGESYEQYF.

This clone was observed a handful of times. CDR3 coding DNA: TGTGCCAGTAGGTTGCAGGGAGGGAATGAGCAGTTCTTC. Its protein is CASRLQGGNEQFF. The genes are TRBV19 and TRBJ2-1; 7 bases match TRBD2. CDR1 and CDR2 from the germline V gene are LNHDA and SQIVND (reference sequence). The CDR3 consists of 13 residues. V lost 6 bases, J lost 7 bases, and 6 bases stayed unmatched.

The chain carries TRBV7-9 and TRBJ2-1; D call uncertain. Germline V lookup: CDR1 SEHNR, CDR2 FQNEAQ (reference sequence). Trimming stripped 1 base from V and 5 bases from J, with 12 bases between. The length of the CDR3 is 15 residues. Here the CDR3 DNA reads TGTGCCAGCAGCTTAGTGGTCAGTTCGAACAATGAGCAGTTCTTC. The encoded protein is CASSLVVSSNNEQFF.

J is TRBJ2-3 and V is TRBV12-5, with D perhaps TRBD1 (6 bases). Germline lookup yields CDR1 LGHNT and CDR2 FRNRAP. The CDR3 covers 13 residues. Trimming pared 2 bases from V and 5 bases from J, leaving 8 bases between. CDR3 sequence reads: CASGLQQGDTQYF. The CDR3 coding sequence is TGTGCTAGTGGTTTGCAACAGGGAGATACGCAGTATTTT. Together with reference TRBV12-5 and TRBJ2-3, the CDR3 gives the full variable domain: DARVTQTPRHKVTEMGQEVTMRCQPILGHNTVFWYRQTMMQGLELLAYFRNRAPLDDSGMPKDRFSAEMPDATLATLKIQPSEPRDSAVYFCASGLQQGDTQYFGPGTRLTVL.

This rearrangement joins TRBV19 to TRBJ1-3, with D maybe TRBD1 (6 bases). The CDR3 consists of 17 residues. Trimming cost V 3 bases and J 4 bases, with 19 bases left between them. Germline V CDR1 and CDR2: LNHDA, SQIVND (reference sequence). The CDR3 sequence is CASSIARPGALGNTIYF. DNA of the CDR3: TGTGCCAGTAGTATCGCCCGTCCAGGGGCGTTAGGAAACACCATATATTTT.

This clone was seen only a few times. The chain joins TRBV11-2 to TRBJ2-7; D gene ambiguous. The V and J ends lost 5 bases and 4 bases respectively, with 3 bases between them. The CDR3 covers 10 residues. Germline V CDR1 and CDR2: SGHAT, FQNNGV. The chain's CDR3 is CASSHYEQYF. CDR3 nucleotide sequence: TGTGCCAGCAGCCATTACGAGCAGTACTTC.

The chain combines TRBV10-3 with TRBJ2-5; the match to TRBD2 covers 9 bases. The germline V gene encodes CDR1 ENHRY and CDR2 SYGVKD. The CDR3 has 18 residues. Unmatched junction bases numbered 12, after V lost 0 bases and J lost 4 bases. The CDR3 region is CAISESRSGGTLSETQYF. CDR3 nucleotide sequence: TGTGCCATCAGTGAGTCAAGGAGCGGGGGGACTCTTTCAGAGACCCAGTACTTC.

This rearrangement joins TRBV6-6 to TRBJ1-1, with D unclear. This CDR3 spans 15 amino acids. Germline-derived CDR1 and CDR2 are MNHNY and SVGAGI (reference sequence). The germline V and J ends were trimmed by 6 bases and 4 bases, with 18 bases remaining between them. As DNA, the CDR3 is TGTGCCAGCAGGCAGGTCCCCGGCGCGGCCACTGAAGCTTTCTTT. This codes for CASRQVPGAATEAFF.

Written as DNA, the CDR3 is TGTGCCAGCAGCTGGCTAGCGGGAGACTACCGGGGAGAGACCCAGTACTTC. It translates to CASSWLAGDYRGETQYF. The rearrangement uses TRBV5-4 and TRBJ2-5; 10 positions agree with TRBD2. The trim removed 3 bases at V and 4 bases at J, leaving 12 bases unmatched. This CDR3 spans 17 amino acids. CDR1 SGHNT and CDR2 YYREEE come from the germline V gene (reference sequence).

The chain has TRBV6-1 and TRBJ2-6; possible D gene TRBD2, 5 bases. CDR1 is MNHNS, CDR2 SASEGT, per germline. The ends were cut back, 7 bases at V and 1 base at J, with 11 bases in the middle. This CDR3 spans 15 amino acids. This CDR3 reads CASTGVKSGANVLTF. CDR3 bases: TGTGCCAGCACCGGGGTCAAGTCTGGGGCCAACGTCCTGACTTTC.

The chain is built from TRBV19 and TRBJ2-7; 7 bases line up with TRBD1. The CDR3 sequence is 15 residues long. Trimming removed 5 bases from V and 0 bases from J; junction bases left unmatched: 7. CDR1 is LNHDA and CDR2 is SQIVND in the germline V gene (reference sequence). CDR3 sequence (DNA): TGTGCCAGTAGTCCCGTCGGGACAGTCTCCTACGAGCAGTACTTC. This gives the protein CASSPVGTVSYEQYF.

The chain is built from TRBV28 and TRBJ1-2; D gene uncertain. From germline, CDR1 is MDHEN and CDR2 SYDVKM. V was cut by 2 bases and J by 7 bases, with 2 bases left in between. The length of the CDR3 is 10 residues. The CDR3 bases are TGTGCCAGCAGTTTAAGTGGCTACACCTTC. Translated: CASSLSGYTF.

This clone was observed a handful of times. This sequence joins TRBV7-9 and TRBJ2-7, with D perhaps matching TRBD1 (6 bases). Between the trimmed V and J ends, which lost 5 bases and 0 bases, there was a span of 17 bases. The germline CDR1 and CDR2 sequences are SEHNR and FQNEAQ (reference sequence). The CDR3 is 16 residues long. CDR3 sequence (DNA): TGTGCCAGCAGCCAACAAGGACAGCGACGCTCCTACGAGCAGTACTTC. Its protein is CASSQQGQRRSYEQYF.

The gene calls are TRBV9 and TRBJ2-2; tentatively, D is TRBD1 (8 bases). CDR1 is SGDLS, CDR2 YYNGEE, per germline. Trimming removed 0 bases at V and 6 bases at J, with 15 bases between. The CDR3 length is 16 residues. CDR3 in amino acids: CASSVDGQGGSGELFF. DNA for the CDR3: TGTGCCAGCAGCGTAGATGGACAGGGAGGGTCCGGGGAGCTGTTTTTT.

This chain connects TRBV18 to TRBJ1-5; tentatively, D is TRBD1 (6 bases). The CDR3 is 16 amino acids. The germline V gene encodes CDR1 KGHSH and CDR2 LQKENI. V lost 0 bases, J lost 2 bases, and 11 bases lay in between. CDR3 loop: CASSPPIRQGNQPQHF. Here the CDR3 DNA reads TGTGCCAGCTCACCACCGATAAGACAGGGCAATCAGCCCCAGCATTTT.

The V gene is TRBV19, the J gene TRBJ2-1; perhaps TRBD2 as D (5 bases). Germline assignment: CDR1 LNHDA and CDR2 SQIVND (reference sequence). The ends were cut back, 3 bases at V and 4 bases at J, with 13 bases in the middle. The CDR3 runs to 15 residues. As DNA, the CDR3 is TGTGCCAGTAGTATCGGCCGGGAACCATACAATGAGCAGTTCTTC. Translation gives CASSIGREPYNEQFF.

The chain joins TRBV10-3 to TRBJ1-4; 9 bases line up with TRBD1. The CDR3 is 15 residues long. CDR1 and CDR2 (germline): ENHRY, SYGVKD. The V and J ends lost 6 bases and 5 bases, in that order; junction bases with no gene match: 7. Written as DNA, the CDR3 is TGTGCCATCAGCGACGGACAGGGGAAGAATGAAAAACTGTTTTTT. Translating it yields CAISDGQGKNEKLFF.